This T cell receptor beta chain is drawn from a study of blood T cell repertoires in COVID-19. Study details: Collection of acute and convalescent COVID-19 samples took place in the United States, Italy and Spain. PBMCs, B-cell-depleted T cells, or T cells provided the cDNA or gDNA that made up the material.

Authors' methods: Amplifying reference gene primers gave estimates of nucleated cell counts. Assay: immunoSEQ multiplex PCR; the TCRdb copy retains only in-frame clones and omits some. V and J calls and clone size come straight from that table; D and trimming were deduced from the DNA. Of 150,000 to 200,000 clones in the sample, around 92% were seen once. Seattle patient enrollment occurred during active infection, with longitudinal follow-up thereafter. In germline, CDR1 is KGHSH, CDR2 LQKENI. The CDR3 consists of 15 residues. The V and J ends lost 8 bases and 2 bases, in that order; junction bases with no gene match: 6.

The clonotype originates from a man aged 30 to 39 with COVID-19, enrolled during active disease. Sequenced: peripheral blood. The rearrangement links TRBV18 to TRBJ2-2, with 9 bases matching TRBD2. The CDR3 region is CASLRTSANTGELFF. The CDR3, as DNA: TGTGCCAGCCTCCGGACTAGCGCTAACACCGGGGAGCTGTTTTTT.